The entry below describes one T cell receptor (beta chain). The protocol was immunoSEQ multiplex PCR, while the TCRdb copy is restricted to in-frame clones and leaves out a portion. The data show about 230,000 clones, 70% to 85% seen once. This entry is derived from a study of blood T cell repertoires in COVID-19. Across the whole study: PBMCs, B-cell-depleted T cells, or T cells were the source of the cDNA or gDNA that made up the material.

Trimming left V 1 base short and J 9 bases short, with 10 bases between. CDR3 size: 13 residues. CDR1 and CDR2 (germline): SEHNR, FQNEAQ (reference sequence). Living in about two dozen US areas, the participants were between about 18 and 95 years of age. Participants' reported clinical history set cohort assignment. The source is a man in his 60s who had recovered from COVID-19. The chain carries TRBV7-9 and TRBJ2-1, with D perhaps matching TRBD2 (5 bases). The sample was PBMCs or T cells enriched from blood (not recorded which). The DNA for the CDR3 is TGTGCCAGCAGCTTAGAGGGAGCCAGTGAGCAGTTCTTC. This sequence encodes CASSLEGASEQFF.